This T cell receptor beta chain stems from a study of cytomegalovirus exposure and HLA in healthy donors. With respect to this clone: What it recognizes is unknown.

The CDR3 spans 12 residues. PCR amplification relied on 60 Vbeta primers (plus 13 Jbeta primers). The table came from immunoSEQ multiplex PCR; TCRdb's copy has only in-frame clones and leaves some out. Of about 120,000 clones in the sample, 55% to 65% are singletons; the top ten hold nearly 9.5%. Whole-study results and caveats: Among TCR beta chains, those listed as cytomegalovirus-associated numbered around 160. Analysis was carried out at a later point, and it linked a missense DCLRE1C variant to TCR beta V- and J-gene trimming. Accurate HLA-A and HLA-B prediction from TCR beta sequences was reported for most subjects.

The sequencing sample was made of PBMCs. V usage is TRBV21-1 and J usage is TRBJ2-7; the table calls TRBD1, which could not be checked here. TRBV21-1 is classified as a pseudogene. This clonotype was sampled from a woman aged 40 to 49 in good health and CMV-seropositive. As DNA, the CDR3 is TGTGCCAGGTATAGGGGGTACTACGAGCAGTACTTC. As protein: CARYRGYYEQYF.